Listed here are 20 T cell receptor beta chains from one sample, sequenced in a study of cytomegalovirus exposure and HLA in healthy donors. 60 Vbeta and 13 Jbeta primers were used in PCR. Measured with immunoSEQ multiplex PCR; TCRdb has only the in-frame clones, and not every one. The sample has around 110,000 clones; less than 70% are singletons. The source material was PBMCs. The source is a young woman in good health and CMV-seronegative.

The V call is TRBV7-9, the J call TRBJ2-1; TRBD2 aligns across 9 bases. The CDR3 contains 15 residues. Looked up from germline, CDR1 is SEHNR and CDR2 is FQNEAQ (reference sequence). The ends lost 5 bases at V and 2 bases at J; junction bases unmatched: 4. The CDR3 DNA follows: TGTGCCAGCAGCAATAGCGGGGGAACCTACAATGAGCAGTTCTTC. Its protein is CASSNSGGTYNEQFF.

The V call is TRBV15, the J call TRBJ2-3; D is possibly TRBD2 (6 bases). The CDR3 is 14 residues long. V was shortened by 1 base and J by 2 bases, with 7 bases between the two germline ends. Per the germline V gene, CDR1 is LNHNV and CDR2 is YYDKDF (reference sequence). CDR3 sequence: CATSRGTTTDTQYF. CDR3 nucleotide sequence: TGTGCCACCAGCAGAGGGACTACCACAGATACGCAGTATTTT.

This clone was seen more than once but under ten times. The V call is TRBV4-3, the J call TRBJ2-7, with D perhaps matching TRBD2 (5 bases). The germline V and J ends were trimmed by 2 bases and 2 bases, with 16 bases remaining between them. From germline, CDR1 is LGHNA and CDR2 YSLEER. The CDR3 runs to 16 residues. The CDR3 loop is CASSQSEIGGTYEQYF. CDR3 in DNA: TGCGCCAGCAGCCAATCTGAAATAGGAGGAACCTACGAGCAGTACTTC.

This clone was observed a few times. V usage is TRBV6-1 and J usage is TRBJ2-5, with TRBD1 identical over 11 bases. Trimming removed 6 bases from V and 5 bases from J; junction bases left unmatched: 8. This CDR3 region has 15 residues. Germline assignment: CDR1 MNHNS and CDR2 SASEGT. The CDR3 here is CASSIRDRGKETQYF. The CDR3 DNA is TGTGCCAGCAGCATACGGGACAGGGGGAAGGAGACCCAGTACTTC.

The chain recombines TRBV18 with TRBJ1-3; D is unresolved. Trimming removed 0 bases at V and 2 bases at J, with 8 bases between. This CDR3 spans 15 amino acids. Germline V gene lookup returns CDR1 KGHSH and CDR2 LQKENI. The CDR3 loop reads CASSPPAPTGNTIYF. The CDR3 DNA sequence: TGTGCCAGCTCACCACCGGCACCAACTGGAAACACCATATATTTT.

The rearrangement uses TRBV4-1 and TRBJ2-5, with 10 nucleotides matching TRBD2. CDR1 MGHRA and CDR2 YSYEKL come from the germline V gene. After removal of 1 base from V and 3 bases from J, the junction contained 5 bases not matched to a gene. This CDR3 is 16 amino acids long. In DNA form, the CDR3 reads TGCGCCAGCAGCCAAGCTCTAGCGGGAGTTAAAGAGACCCAGTACTTC. Amino acid sequence: CASSQALAGVKETQYF.

The chain links TRBV11-2 to TRBJ1-1; TRBD1 is a possible D gene (6 bases). Germline CDR1 SGHAT, CDR2 FQNNGV. The CDR3 is 15 residues long. Trimming removed 5 bases at V and 0 bases at J, with 13 bases between. For the CDR3, the DNA is TGTGCCAGCAGCCCGTGGACAGCGCTGAACACTGAAGCTTTCTTT. It specifies CASSPWTALNTEAFF.

The chain couples TRBV6-5 to TRBJ1-5; TRBD1 is a possible D gene (5 bases). CDR3 size: 15 residues. The ends were cut back, 0 bases at V and 4 bases at J, with 10 bases in the middle. Germline CDR1 MNHEY, CDR2 SVGAGI. The CDR3 nucleotides read TGTGCCAGCAGTTACTCGAGTGGGGGGAATCAGCCCCAGCATTTT. It codes for CASSYSSGGNQPQHF.

This clone was observed a few times. The V call is TRBV4-1, the J call TRBJ1-1; no firm D call. CDR1 is MGHRA, CDR2 YSYEKL, per germline. V was clipped by 0 bases and J by 0 bases, with 5 bases between them. CDR3 length: 14 amino acids. The CDR3 sequence is CASSQDSVNTEAFF. The CDR3 DNA sequence: TGCGCCAGCAGCCAAGATAGCGTGAACACTGAAGCTTTCTTT.

J is TRBJ1-1 and V is TRBV7-2; weak D call: TRBD1 (6 bases). The germline V gene has CDR1 SGHTA and CDR2 FQGNSA. V was shortened by 2 bases and J by 5 bases, with 12 bases between the two germline ends. The CDR3 is 14 amino acids. The CDR3 DNA reads as TGTGCCAGCAGCTTAAATCAGGGGTGGACTGAAGCTTTCTTT. This translates into CASSLNQGWTEAFF.

The rearrangement joins TRBV30 to TRBJ2-3; 8 bases agree with TRBD2. The V gene end was trimmed by 4 bases and the J gene end by 0 bases; junction bases not matched to a gene: 0. This CDR3 is 13 amino acids long. Germline V gives CDR1 GTSNPN, CDR2 SVGIG (reference sequence). CDR3 protein: CAWTSGSTDTQYF. The DNA for the CDR3 is TGTGCCTGGACTAGCGGGAGCACAGATACGCAGTATTTT.

V is TRBV19 and J is TRBJ2-5; D may be TRBD1 (6 bases). This CDR3 region has 12 residues. V dropped 8 bases and J dropped 2 bases, with 9 bases sitting between them. The germline CDR1 and CDR2 sequences are LNHDA and SQIVND (reference sequence). In nucleotides, the CDR3 is TGTGCCAGTTCCAGGGGACAAGAGACCCAGTACTTC. The encoded protein is CASSRGQETQYF.

Details on this clone: Other DNA sequences within the sample encode an identical CDR3. This rearrangement joins TRBV13 to TRBJ2-7; D is unclear. This CDR3 spans 11 amino acids. V was clipped by 6 bases and J by 4 bases, with 7 bases between them. Germline assignment: CDR1 PRHDT and CDR2 FYEKMQ (reference sequence). The CDR3 nucleotides are TGTGCCAGCAGTACCGGTTACGAGCAGTACTTC. It codes for CASSTGYEQYF.

This clone appeared a few times. The rearrangement uses TRBV4-1 and TRBJ2-5; the D gene is possibly TRBD1 (5 bases). From germline, CDR1 is MGHRA and CDR2 YSYEKL. Trimming removed 0 bases at V and 7 bases at J, with 15 bases between. The CDR3 covers 15 residues. CDR3 residues: CASSQDNRQSGTQYF. The CDR3 region has the DNA TGCGCCAGCAGCCAAGATAATAGACAGTCAGGGACCCAGTACTTC.

This chain joins TRBV6-1 and TRBJ1-2; 8 bases are a match to TRBD1. The V and J ends lost 1 base and 7 bases, in that order; junction bases with no gene match: 5. The CDR3 totals 14 residues. Germline V gene data show CDR1 as MNHNS and CDR2 as SASEGT. The CDR3, as DNA: TGTGCCAGCAGTGAAGGCAGGGGGCGAATTGGCTACACCTTC. This sequence encodes CASSEGRGRIGYTF.

J is TRBJ1-2 and V is TRBV7-9, with D perhaps matching TRBD1 (6 bases). This CDR3 region has 13 residues. Trimming pared 5 bases from V and 6 bases from J, leaving 13 bases between. Germline CDR1 SEHNR, CDR2 FQNEAQ (reference sequence). The CDR3 sequence is CASSPGTFDGYTF. The DNA of the CDR3 is TGTGCCAGCAGCCCCGGGACATTTGATGGCTACACCTTC.

As DNA, the CDR3 is TGTGCCAGCAGCCAGGAGGTGATAGATACGCAGTATTTT. This codes for CASSQEVIDTQYF. This sequence joins TRBV13 and TRBJ2-3, with a possible D match to TRBD2 (5 bases). V lost 5 bases and J 5 bases, leaving 11 bases between the germline ends. CDR1 is PRHDT and CDR2 is FYEKMQ in the germline V gene (reference sequence). This CDR3 has 13 amino acids.

The chain joins TRBV5-4 to TRBJ2-5, with 15 bases matching TRBD2. The length of the CDR3 is 17 residues. The germline CDR1 and CDR2 sequences are SGHNT and YYREEE (reference sequence). The ends lost 4 bases at V and 5 bases at J; junction bases unmatched: 9. The CDR3 is CASSLRTSGRARETQYF. The CDR3 region has the DNA TGTGCCAGCAGCCTCAGGACTAGCGGGAGGGCCCGGGAGACCCAGTACTTC.

This clone has just one count. The chain is built from TRBV4-3 and TRBJ2-3; weak D call: TRBD2 (6 bases). The CDR3 consists of 15 residues. Germline V gene data show CDR1 as LGHNA and CDR2 as YSLEER. V was clipped by 3 bases and J by 4 bases, with 14 bases between them. DNA for the CDR3: TGCGCCAGCAGCCATGGACTACTAAGGTCAGATACGCAGTATTTT. This sequence encodes CASSHGLLRSDTQYF.

CDR3 protein: CASSYSGRLGDTQYF. CDR3 sequence (DNA): TGTGCCAGCAGTTACTCTGGCAGACTAGGGGATACGCAGTATTTT. This chain links TRBV6-5 with TRBJ2-3; a weak D match, TRBD2 (6 bases). The CDR3 sequence is 15 residues long. Germline V gene lookup returns CDR1 MNHEY and CDR2 SVGAGI. The ends were cut back, 0 bases at V and 6 bases at J, with 13 bases in the middle.